Presented here are 22 T cell receptor beta chains from one specimen sequenced in a study of OX40 agonist ivuxolimab in advanced cancers. Clones were sequenced by immunoSEQ multiplex PCR, and TCRdb holds only the in-frame ones, with some missing. The top ten hold about 5.8% of the sample, which has about 49,000 clones, about four fifths seen once. Source: CD4+ or CD8+ T cells sorted from blood, taken in a trial of the OX40 agonist ivuxolimab. The receptors originated from an adult with an advanced solid tumor such as melanoma, head and neck, liver or kidney cancer.

The chain joins TRBV28 to TRBJ1-5, with D perhaps TRBD1 (5 bases). This CDR3 has 16 residues. V lost 4 bases and J lost 5, with 18 bases in between. CDR1 is MDHEN, CDR2 SYDVKM, per germline. The CDR3 is CASSSLFLRADQPQHF. The CDR3 DNA sequence: TGTGCCAGCAGTTCCCTATTCCTCAGGGCTGATCAGCCCCAGCATTTT.

This chain joins TRBV13 and TRBJ2-5, with D unresolved. Germline assignment: CDR1 PRHDT and CDR2 FYEKMQ (reference sequence). Trimming took off 2 bases at V and 3 bases at J, with 7 bases between the two ends. The CDR3 totals 13 residues. The CDR3 DNA is TGTGCCAGCAGCTTACCCCGGGAAGAGACCCAGTACTTC. As protein: CASSLPREETQYF.

The chain recombines TRBV19 with TRBJ2-7; 10 bases are shared with TRBD2. CDR1 LNHDA and CDR2 SQIVND come from the germline V gene (reference sequence). This CDR3 is built from 15 residues. Losses at the gene ends were 5 bases for V and 3 bases for J; bases not matched to a gene: 7. This CDR3 is CASSQGLAEFYEQYF. Here the CDR3 DNA reads TGTGCCAGTAGTCAAGGACTAGCGGAATTCTACGAGCAGTACTTC.

V and J are TRBV11-2 and TRBJ2-1, with 9 bases identical to TRBD2. CDR3 length equals 16 residues. Germline loops: CDR1 SGHAT, CDR2 FQNNGV. Trimming at V came to 5 bases and at J to 4 bases, leaving 9 bases not matched to a gene. The CDR3 sequence is CASSQPGLALYNEQFF. CDR3 sequence (DNA): TGTGCCAGCAGCCAACCGGGACTAGCCCTTTACAATGAGCAGTTCTTC. The full variable domain, rest sourced from reference TRBV11-2 and TRBJ2-1, is EAGVAQSPRYKIIEKRQSVAFWCNPISGHATLYWYQQILGQGPKLLIQFQNNGVVDDSQLPKDRFSAERLKGVDSTLKIQPAKLEDSAVYLCASSQPGLALYNEQFFGPGTRLTVL.

The chain employs TRBV11-1 and TRBJ2-1, with TRBD2 matching 9 bases. The CDR3 consists of 16 residues. Trimming at V came to 3 bases and at J to 4 bases, leaving 7 bases not matched to a gene. Per germline, CDR1 SGHAT and CDR2 FQDESV (reference sequence). The CDR3 DNA is TGTGCCAGCAGCTTTCTTTCTAGCGGGGCTTACAATGAGCAGTTCTTC. Translated, it gives CASSFLSSGAYNEQFF.

The chain is built from TRBV28 and TRBJ1-1; 9 bases align to TRBD1. The germline CDR1 and CDR2 sequences are MDHEN and SYDVKM. J was trimmed by 5 bases and V by 8 bases; bases with no gene match: 9. The CDR3 has 14 residues. CDR3 DNA sequence: TGTGCCAGCGGGGAGACAGGGGGTTTTACTGAAGCTTTCTTT. Protein: CASGETGGFTEAFF.

This clone appeared a few times. The chain links TRBV11-2 to TRBJ1-5; unclear D gene. The CDR3 has 13 residues. The germline gives CDR1 SGHAT, CDR2 FQNNGV. V lost 5 bases and J lost 5, with 10 bases in between. CDR3 residues: CASSVGPYQPQHF. The CDR3 DNA is TGTGCCAGCAGCGTGGGCCCATATCAGCCCCAGCATTTT.

The chain carries TRBV19 and TRBJ2-1; TRBD2 matches 12 bases. With 5 bases clipped from V and 8 bases from J, the junction kept 7 bases outside the gene matches. CDR3 size: 15 residues. Germline CDR1 and CDR2: LNHDA and SQIVND (reference sequence). DNA of the CDR3: TGTGCCAGTAGTCTCTGGACTAGCGGGACCGATGAGCAGTTCTTC. Its protein is CASSLWTSGTDEQFF.

The chain recombines TRBV5-4 with TRBJ2-1; the D gene is possibly TRBD2 (6 bases). V gave up 2 bases and J gave up 5 bases, with 11 bases separating them. Germline V lookup: CDR1 SGHNT, CDR2 YYREEE (reference sequence). CDR3 size: 14 residues. CDR3 residues: CASSFSGLDNEQFF. For the CDR3, the DNA is TGTGCCAGCAGCTTCAGCGGGTTAGACAATGAGCAGTTCTTC.

The chain couples TRBV11-2 to TRBJ2-2, with D possibly matching TRBD1 (6 bases). In germline, CDR1 is SGHAT, CDR2 FQNNGV. The CDR3 extends over 13 amino acids. Trimming removed 1 base from V and 6 bases from J, with 6 bases in between. The DNA of the CDR3 is TGTGCCAGCAGCTTAGGGACAGCCGGGGAGCTGTTTTTT. The encoded protein is CASSLGTAGELFF. The full variable domain, in which reference TRBV11-2 and TRBJ2-2 provide the parts outside the CDR3, is EAGVAQSPRYKIIEKRQSVAFWCNPISGHATLYWYQQILGQGPKLLIQFQNNGVVDDSQLPKDRFSAERLKGVDSTLKIQPAKLEDSAVYLCASSLGTAGELFFGEGSRLTVL.

The rearrangement links TRBV14 to TRBJ2-7; D may be TRBD2 (5 bases). V was pared by 3 bases and J by 2 bases, with 8 bases between. The germline V gene encodes CDR1 SGHDN and CDR2 FVKESK. The length of the CDR3 is 13 residues. CDR3 nucleotides: TGTGCCAGCAGCCATGCGACTACCTACGAGCAGTACTTC. It translates to CASSHATTYEQYF.

The chain couples TRBV19 to TRBJ2-1; D uncertain. Germline V gene lookup returns CDR1 LNHDA and CDR2 SQIVND (reference sequence). The V end was cut by 3 bases, the J end by 4 bases, with 13 bases between. This CDR3 is 15 amino acids long. The CDR3, as DNA: TGTGCCAGTAGTATTGTCGCGGTCGGGTACAATGAGCAGTTCTTC. Protein sequence: CASSIVAVGYNEQFF.

The chain recombines TRBV7-6 with TRBJ1-1, with D tentatively TRBD1 (6 bases). The CDR3 loop spans 16 amino acids. Germline CDR1 is SGHVS and CDR2 is FNYEAQ. Trimming took 3 bases from V and 7 from J, leaving 21 bases between them. In nucleotides, the CDR3 is TGTGCCAGCAGCTTCGGTATAGGGGGATCAGGAGATGAAGCTTTCTTT. It yields the protein CASSFGIGGSGDEAFF. Looking up the rest from reference TRBV7-6 and TRBJ1-1 gives the full variable domain: GAGVSQSPRYKVTKRGQDVALRCDPISGHVSLYWYRQALGQGPEFLTYFNYEAQQDKSGLPNDRFSAERPEGSISTLTIQRTEQRDSAMYRCASSFGIGGSGDEAFFGQGTRLTVV.

V is TRBV5-6 and J is TRBJ1-2; D is unclear. Germline CDR1 is SGHDT and CDR2 is YYEEEE. Trimming removed 1 base from V and 3 bases from J, with 7 bases in between. This CDR3 has 13 residues. The CDR3 spells CASSLTEYYGYTF. The CDR3 region has the DNA TGTGCCAGCAGCTTGACGGAATACTATGGCTACACCTTC.

V usage is TRBV6-5 and J usage is TRBJ1-1; D may be TRBD1 (5 bases). CDR1 and CDR2 (germline): MNHEY, SVGAGI. The CDR3 has 15 residues. Trimming shortened V by 0 bases and J by 2 bases, and 10 bases separated the two germline ends. The DNA for the CDR3 is TGTGCCAGCAGTTACTCGGGGACTCCAAACACTGAAGCTTTCTTT. It specifies CASSYSGTPNTEAFF.

J is TRBJ2-3 and V is TRBV15; D not resolved. Deletions cut 0 bases from V and 1 base from J, with 11 bases between. Germline CDR1 LNHNV, CDR2 YYDKDF (reference sequence). The CDR3 runs 16 residues. CDR3 sequence reads: CATSRDIVGRTDTQYF. The CDR3, as DNA: TGTGCCACCAGCAGAGATATTGTAGGGCGCACAGATACGCAGTATTTT.

The chain uses TRBV27 and TRBJ2-5; D gene ambiguous. CDR1 and CDR2 from the germline V gene are MNHEY and SMNVEV (reference sequence). The CDR3 has 13 amino acids. The V and J ends lost 9 bases and 1 base respectively, with 12 bases between them. This chain's CDR3 is CASHPESQETQYF. The CDR3 DNA reads TGTGCCAGTCACCCTGAGAGCCAAGAGACCCAGTACTTC.

The chain couples TRBV4-2 to TRBJ2-1, with 8 bases identical to TRBD2. Per germline, CDR1 LGHNA and CDR2 YNFKEQ. CDR3 length equals 14 residues. The trim removed 3 bases at V and 9 bases at J, leaving 7 bases unmatched. In DNA form, the CDR3 reads TGTGCCAGCAGCCAGCCGCGGGAGGCGGGTGAGCAGTTCTTC. It is translated as CASSQPREAGEQFF.

The V and J genes are TRBV11-2 and TRBJ2-1, with a possible D match to TRBD1 (5 bases). The V and J ends lost 0 bases and 3 bases respectively, with 9 bases between them. CDR1 and CDR2 (germline): SGHAT, FQNNGV. The CDR3 spans 15 residues. The chain's CDR3 is CASSLDWGGYNEQFF. The CDR3 DNA reads as TGTGCCAGCAGCTTAGATTGGGGCGGCTACAATGAGCAGTTCTTC.

This chain uses TRBV11-2 with TRBJ1-2, with TRBD1 matching 9 bases. Germline CDR1 is SGHAT and CDR2 is FQNNGV. The CDR3 contains 15 residues. V was pared by 3 bases and J by 3 bases, with 5 bases of the junction left unmatched. CDR3 loop: CASSFPGQGYYGYTF. The CDR3 region has the DNA TGTGCCAGCAGCTTCCCCGGACAGGGGTACTATGGCTACACCTTC.

The chain carries TRBV7-8 and TRBJ1-1, with D unclear. CDR3 size: 15 residues. CDR1 is SGHVS and CDR2 is FQNEAQ in the germline V gene. V was clipped by 3 bases and J by 3 bases, with 14 bases between them. The CDR3 nucleotides are TGTGCCAGCAGCTTCGAACTAACCAAGTACACTGAAGCTTTCTTT. This gives the protein CASSFELTKYTEAFF.

V is TRBV28 and J is TRBJ2-7, with D perhaps TRBD1 (6 bases). Germline V CDR1 and CDR2: MDHEN, SYDVKM. CDR3 size: 15 residues. Trimming removed 6 bases at V and 2 bases at J, with 17 bases between. This CDR3 reads CASSPSSDSPYEQYV. The CDR3 bases are TGTGCCAGCAGCCCCTCGTCGGACAGCCCCTACGAGCAGTACGTC.